The sequence of this T cell receptor (beta chain) was determined in a study of graft-versus-host responses after intestinal transplantation. Study as a whole: Recipients had transplants, and these were multivisceral, liver-intestinal, or isolated intestinal. For 2 to 4 years after anti-thymocyte globulin induction, all recipients took tacrolimus and steroids.

Lymphocytes (intraepithelial and lamina propria) were released by processing the graft tissue. Study-wide points: Analysis identified GvH clones in recipient marrow, with some appearing first in ileum or blood.

Details on this clone: The antigen is not known.

Assay: immunoSEQ multiplex PCR; the TCRdb copy retains only in-frame clones and omits some. The profile shows about 9,800 clones, under 85% of them singletons. Here the sequenced sample was ileum tissue, taken around 500 days after intestinal transplant. The sequence was collected from a human patient who received an intestinal transplant, so some T cells may come from the graft donor.

The CDR3 protein is CASSQQTSGPTEAFF. CDR3 DNA sequence: TGTGCCAGCAGCCAACAGACTTCAGGCCCCACTGAAGCTTTCTTT. V gene TRBV4-2 combines with J gene TRBJ1-1; no firm D call. The CDR3 contains 15 residues. Germline CDR1 LGHNA, CDR2 YNFKEQ. Trimming stripped 2 bases from V and 4 bases from J, with 14 bases between.